This TCR beta chain is drawn from a study of blood T cell repertoires in COVID-19. Across the whole study: Sites in the United States, Italy and Spain provided acute and convalescent COVID-19 samples. Sources were T cells, B-cell-depleted T cells, or PBMCs; the material itself was cDNA or gDNA.

Authors' data handling: Researchers report that nucleated cell counts were estimated from reference gene primer amplification. Here immunoSEQ multiplex PCR was the method, and the copy in TCRdb shows in-frame clones only, minus some. V, J and clone size derive from that table, while D and trimming were established from the DNA sequence. Here the sample spans over 30,000 clones, 85% to 90% being singletons. V gave up 4 bases and J gave up 5 bases, with 8 bases separating them. Germline values: CDR1 MRHNA, CDR2 SNTAGT. The CDR3 covers 13 residues. This TCR was recovered from a man between 65 and 79 years old with acute or convalescent COVID-19. Sequencing was performed on peripheral blood. The V and J genes are TRBV6-4 and TRBJ2-2; no definite D call. The CDR3 DNA sequence: TGTGCCAGCAGTGTTGAGGTGACCGGGGAGCTGTTTTTT. Translating gives CASSVEVTGELFF.